This TCR beta chain was observed in a study of Ad26.COV2.S vaccination and SARS-CoV-2 variants. Study at large: Intramuscularly, Ad26.COV2.S was given either once or twice, 56 days apart. Study observations and caveats: Vaccine recipients posted higher spike-specific TCR breadth than their placebo counterparts. After vaccination, reports described spike-specific CD8+ and CD4+ T cell responses as showing substantial breadth. Measurement of non-spike TCR breadth gave similar results in vaccine and placebo recipients.

Clones were sequenced by immunoSEQ multiplex PCR, and TCRdb holds only the in-frame ones, with some missing. The sample lists fewer than 500,000 clones, 90% seen once, with 9% to 15% in the top ten. Treatment: some 20 received Ad26.COV2.S at low or high dose, single or two shots; a few received placebo; per-sample allocation not given. Samples came from day 63 after the first vaccine or placebo injection. On this clone: The antigen remains undetermined.

The CDR3 spans 13 residues. CDR1 and CDR2 (germline): SGDLS, YYNGEE. J was trimmed by 7 bases and V by 3 bases; bases with no gene match: 3. The source of this sequence is a person aged 18-60 years who received the Ad26.COV2.S COVID-19 vaccine or a placebo. This rearrangement joins TRBV9 to TRBJ2-1; 8 bases are shared with TRBD2. Material: peripheral blood, obtained in a trial of Ad26.COV2.S vaccine versus placebo. The CDR3 loop is CASSGTSWNEQFF. The CDR3 region has the DNA TGTGCCAGCAGCGGGACTAGCTGGAATGAGCAGTTCTTC.